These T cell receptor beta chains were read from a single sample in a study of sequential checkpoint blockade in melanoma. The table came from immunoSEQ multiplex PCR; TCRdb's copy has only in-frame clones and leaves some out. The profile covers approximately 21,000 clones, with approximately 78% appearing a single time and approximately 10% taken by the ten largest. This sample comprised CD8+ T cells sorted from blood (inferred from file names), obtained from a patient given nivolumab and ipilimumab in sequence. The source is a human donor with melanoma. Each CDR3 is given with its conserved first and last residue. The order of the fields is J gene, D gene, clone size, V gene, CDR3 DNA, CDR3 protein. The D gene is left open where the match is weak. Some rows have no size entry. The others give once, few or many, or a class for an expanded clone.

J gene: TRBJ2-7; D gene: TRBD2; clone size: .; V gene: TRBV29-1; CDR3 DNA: TGCAGCGCTACCCCCACTACTAGCGGGAGGGGATACGAGCAGTACTTC; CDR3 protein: CSATPTTSGRGYEQYF
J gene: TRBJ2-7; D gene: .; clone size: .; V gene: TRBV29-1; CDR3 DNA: TGCAGCGTTGAAGGCCCAGGGTCCTACGAGCAGTACTTC; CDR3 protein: CSVEGPGSYEQYF
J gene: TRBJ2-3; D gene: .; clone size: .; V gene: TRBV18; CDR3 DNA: TGTGCCAGCTCAAGGACTAAGGGACTAGATACGCAGTATTTT; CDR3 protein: CASSRTKGLDTQYF
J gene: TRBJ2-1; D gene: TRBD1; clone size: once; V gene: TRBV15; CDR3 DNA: TGTGCCACCAGCAGAGATCTGACAGGGGGGTACAATGAGCAGTTCTTC; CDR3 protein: CATSRDLTGGYNEQFF
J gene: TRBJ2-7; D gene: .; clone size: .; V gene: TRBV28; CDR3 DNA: TGTGCCAGCAAGCGCAGGGATGAGCAGTACTTC; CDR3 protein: CASKRRDEQYF
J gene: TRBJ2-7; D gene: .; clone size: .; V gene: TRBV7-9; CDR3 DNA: TGTGCCAGCAGTCGAACAGCGGCCTACGAGCAGTACTTC; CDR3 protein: CASSRTAAYEQYF
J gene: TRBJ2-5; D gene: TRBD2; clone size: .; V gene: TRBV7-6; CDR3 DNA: TGTGCCAGCAGCTTAGCCGGGGGGGACCAAGAGACCCAGTACTTC; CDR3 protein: CASSLAGGDQETQYF
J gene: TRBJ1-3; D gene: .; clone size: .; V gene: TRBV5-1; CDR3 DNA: TGCGCCAGCAGCTTGGGAGGAAGGTACGAGAGTAACACCATATATTTT; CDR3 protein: CASSLGGRYESNTIYF
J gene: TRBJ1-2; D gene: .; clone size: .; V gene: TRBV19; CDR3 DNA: TGTGCCAGTAGTATAGCAACGACAGCTAACTATGGCTACACCTTC; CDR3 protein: CASSIATTANYGYTF
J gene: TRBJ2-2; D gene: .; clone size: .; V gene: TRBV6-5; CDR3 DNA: TGTGCCAGCAGTTACACCGCAGGGGCAGGGAACGGGGAGCTGTTTTTT; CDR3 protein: CASSYTAGAGNGELFF
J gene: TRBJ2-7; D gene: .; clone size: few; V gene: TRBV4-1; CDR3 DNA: TGCGCCAGCAGCCAACTGGGCCATACCCCCTACGAGCAGTACTTC; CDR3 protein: CASSQLGHTPYEQYF
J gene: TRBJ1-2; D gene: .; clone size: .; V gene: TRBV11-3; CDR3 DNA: TGTGCCAGCAGCTTAGGACTTAACTATGGCTACACCTTC; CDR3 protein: CASSLGLNYGYTF
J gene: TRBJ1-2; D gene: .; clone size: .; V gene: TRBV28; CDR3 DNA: TGTGCCAGCAGTATCATCCGTGCGCCGGACTCCTATGGCTACACCTTC; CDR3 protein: CASSIIRAPDSYGYTF
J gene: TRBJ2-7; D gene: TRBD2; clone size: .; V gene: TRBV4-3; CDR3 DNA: TGCGCCAGCAGCCAAGCTCTAGCGGGAGGGATTTACGAGCAGTACTTC; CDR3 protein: CASSQALAGGIYEQYF
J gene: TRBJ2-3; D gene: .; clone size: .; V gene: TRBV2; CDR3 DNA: TGTGCCAGCAGTGAAGGCAGACTTGCTACGCAGTATTTT; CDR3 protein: CASSEGRLATQYF
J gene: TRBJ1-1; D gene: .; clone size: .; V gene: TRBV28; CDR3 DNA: TGTGCCAGCAGTTTATTTAGGGGGAGGGCTGAAGCTTTCTTT; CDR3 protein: CASSLFRGRAEAFF
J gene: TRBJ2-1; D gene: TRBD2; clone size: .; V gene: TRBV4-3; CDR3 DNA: TGCGCCAGCAGCGGGAGGGCCTTCAATGAGCAGTTCTTC; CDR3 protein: CASSGRAFNEQFF
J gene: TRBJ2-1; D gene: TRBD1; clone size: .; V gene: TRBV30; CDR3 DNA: TGTGCCTGGTCCAGGGGGCTGGGCGAAGATGAGCAGTTCTTC; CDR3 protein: CAWSRGLGEDEQFF
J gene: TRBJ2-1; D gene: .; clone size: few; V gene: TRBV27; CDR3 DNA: TGTGCCAGCAGTCAGCGCAATGAGCAGTTCTTC; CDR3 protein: CASSQRNEQFF
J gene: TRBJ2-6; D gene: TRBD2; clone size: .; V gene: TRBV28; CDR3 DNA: TGTGCCAGCAGTCCCCGGGGGGGCTCTGGGGCCAACGTCCTGACTTTC; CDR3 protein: CASSPRGGSGANVLTF
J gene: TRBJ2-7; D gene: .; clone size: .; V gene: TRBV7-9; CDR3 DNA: TGTGCCAGCAGCCCCTCGAGTGGCGAGCAGTACTTC; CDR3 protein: CASSPSSGEQYF
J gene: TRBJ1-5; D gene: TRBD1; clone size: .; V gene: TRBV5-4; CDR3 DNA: TGTGCCAGCAGCCTGGGACAGGGAGCCGCACAGCCCCAGCATTTT; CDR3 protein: CASSLGQGAAQPQHF
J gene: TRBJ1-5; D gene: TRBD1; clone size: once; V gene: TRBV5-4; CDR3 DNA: TGTGCCAGCAGCCGACAGGGCGATCAGCCCCAGCATTTT; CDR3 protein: CASSRQGDQPQHF
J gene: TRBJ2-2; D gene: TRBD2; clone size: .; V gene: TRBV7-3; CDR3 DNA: TGTGCCAGCAGCTTACAGGGACTAGCGGGAACCGGGGAGCTGTTTTTT; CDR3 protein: CASSLQGLAGTGELFF
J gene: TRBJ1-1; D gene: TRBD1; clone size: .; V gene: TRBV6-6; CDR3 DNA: TGTGCCAGCAGACATCTAAGGACAGGTCTATGGACTGAAGCTTTCTTT; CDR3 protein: CASRHLRTGLWTEAFF
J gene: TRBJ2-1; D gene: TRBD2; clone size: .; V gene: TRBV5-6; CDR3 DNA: TGTGCCAGCAGCTTGGCAGGCTCTAGCGGGCACTACAATGAGCAGTTCTTC; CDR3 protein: CASSLAGSSGHYNEQFF
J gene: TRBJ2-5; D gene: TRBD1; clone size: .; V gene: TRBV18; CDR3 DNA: TGTGCCAGCTCACGAAGCCAGGGGGCAGGCCAAGAGACCCAGTACTTC; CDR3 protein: CASSRSQGAGQETQYF
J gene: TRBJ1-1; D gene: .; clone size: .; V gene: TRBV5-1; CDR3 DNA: TGCGCCAGCAGCTTGGGTGGGGGGACTCTGAACACTGAAGCTTTCTTT; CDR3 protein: CASSLGGGTLNTEAFF
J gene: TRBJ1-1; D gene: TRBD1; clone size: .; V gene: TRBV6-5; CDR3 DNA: TGTGCCAGCACCCCTCAGGGGGCCACTGAAGCTTTCTTT; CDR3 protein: CASTPQGATEAFF
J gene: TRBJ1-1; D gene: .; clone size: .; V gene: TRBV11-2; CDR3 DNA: TGTGCCAGCAGCCCCCAGGGTGGCCAGGGGACTGAAGCTTTCTTT; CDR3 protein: CASSPQGGQGTEAFF
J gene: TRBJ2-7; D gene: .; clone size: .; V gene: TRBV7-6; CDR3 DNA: TGTGCCAGCAGCTTAGTACTAACGGACGAGCAGTACTTC; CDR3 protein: CASSLVLTDEQYF
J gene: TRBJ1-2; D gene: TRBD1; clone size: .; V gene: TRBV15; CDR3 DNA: TGTGCCACCAGCAGAACTACAGGGGGGACCTATGGCTACACCTTC; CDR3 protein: CATSRTTGGTYGYTF
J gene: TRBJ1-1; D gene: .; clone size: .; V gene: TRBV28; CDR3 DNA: TGTGCCAGCAGTATATTTCGACAGGTTAGAAGAACTGAAGCTTTCTTT; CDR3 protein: CASSIFRQVRRTEAFF
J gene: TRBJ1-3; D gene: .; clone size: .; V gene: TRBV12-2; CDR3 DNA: TGTGCAAGTCGCTTAGTAACTAGGACAGGGCCTGGAAACACCATATATTTT; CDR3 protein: CASRLVTRTGPGNTIYF
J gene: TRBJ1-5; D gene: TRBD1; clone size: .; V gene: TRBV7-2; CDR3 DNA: TGTGCCAGCAGCGCGGACAGGTCATTACAGCCCCAGCATTTT; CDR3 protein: CASSADRSLQPQHF
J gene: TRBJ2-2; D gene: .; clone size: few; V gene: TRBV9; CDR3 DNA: TGTGCCAGCAGCGGAGGGGGGGGCCGAAACACCGGGGAGCTGTTTTTT; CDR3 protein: CASSGGGGRNTGELFF
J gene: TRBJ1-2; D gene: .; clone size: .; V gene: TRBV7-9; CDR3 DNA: TGTGCCAGCAGCCCAAACACGGATGCGGGTTATGGCTACACCTTC; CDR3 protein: CASSPNTDAGYGYTF
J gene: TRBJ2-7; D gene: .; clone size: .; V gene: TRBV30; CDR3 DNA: TGTGCCTGGAGTGTACGGGTCAGGGAGGTGCAGTACTTC; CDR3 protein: CAWSVRVREVQYF
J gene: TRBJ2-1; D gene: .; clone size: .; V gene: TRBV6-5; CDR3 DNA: TGTGCCACAGTCCCCTCCCGGAGGTCTGAGCAGTTCTTC; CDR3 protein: CATVPSRRSEQFF
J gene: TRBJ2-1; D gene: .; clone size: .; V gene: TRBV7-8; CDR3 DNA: TGTGCCAGCAGACAGATAATTACCTTCGACAATGAGCAGTTCTTC; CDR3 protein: CASRQIITFDNEQFF
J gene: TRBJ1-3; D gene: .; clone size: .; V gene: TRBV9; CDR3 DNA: TGTGCCAGCAGCGTAGACGGCGGCTTGCGAAACACCATATATTTT; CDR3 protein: CASSVDGGLRNTIYF
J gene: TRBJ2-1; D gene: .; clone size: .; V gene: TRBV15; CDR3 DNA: TGTGCCACCAGCAGAGATCCCGGGACTCACTACAATGAGCAGTTCTTC; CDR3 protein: CATSRDPGTHYNEQFF
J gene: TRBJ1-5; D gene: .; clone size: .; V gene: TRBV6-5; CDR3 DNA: TGTGCCAGCAGTTACAACAGGGTCAATCAGCCCCAGCATTTT; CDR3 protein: CASSYNRVNQPQHF
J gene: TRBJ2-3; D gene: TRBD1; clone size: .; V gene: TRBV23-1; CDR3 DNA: TGCGCCAGCAGTCACCAGGACAGGGTGGGCACAGATACGCAGTATTTT; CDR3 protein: CASSHQDRVGTDTQYF
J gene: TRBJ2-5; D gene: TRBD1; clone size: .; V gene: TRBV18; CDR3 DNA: TGTGCCAGCTCACCAGGGACAGAAGAGACCCAGCACTTC; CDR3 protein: CASSPGTEETQHF
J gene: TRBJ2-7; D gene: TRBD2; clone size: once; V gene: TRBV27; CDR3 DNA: TGTGCCAGCAGTTCAGGACTAGTTCGGACGGAAGAGCAGTACTTC; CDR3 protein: CASSSGLVRTEEQYF
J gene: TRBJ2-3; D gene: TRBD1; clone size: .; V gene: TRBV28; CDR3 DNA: TGTGCCAGCAGTTTGTCCTCTCAGGGGGCGCAGGGAGATACGCAGTATTTT; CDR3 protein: CASSLSSQGAQGDTQYF
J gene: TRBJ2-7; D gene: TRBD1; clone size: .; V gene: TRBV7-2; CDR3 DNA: TGTGCCAGCAGCCCTGGGACAGCCTACGTTGAGCAGTACTTC; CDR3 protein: CASSPGTAYVEQYF
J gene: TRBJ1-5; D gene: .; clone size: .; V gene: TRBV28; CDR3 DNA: TGTGCCAGCAGTTTAATTGGAGGCAATCAGCCCCAGCATTTT; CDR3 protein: CASSLIGGNQPQHF
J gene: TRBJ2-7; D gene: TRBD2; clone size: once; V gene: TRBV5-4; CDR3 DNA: TGTGCCAGCAGCCCAGGAGGGACTAGCGCCTTAGAGCAGTACTTC; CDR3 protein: CASSPGGTSALEQYF
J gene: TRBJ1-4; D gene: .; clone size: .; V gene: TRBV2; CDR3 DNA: TGTGCCAGCAGTGAAGTCCGAGGTGGTAATGAAAAACTGTTTTTT; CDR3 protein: CASSEVRGGNEKLFF
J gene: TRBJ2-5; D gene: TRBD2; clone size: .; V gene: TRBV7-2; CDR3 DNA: TGTGCCAGCAGCTCCCAGACTAGCGGGGAAGAGACCCAGTACTTC; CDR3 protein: CASSSQTSGEETQYF
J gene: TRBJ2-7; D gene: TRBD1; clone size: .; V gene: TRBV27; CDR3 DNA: TGTGCCAGCAGTTCTCTGACAGGGGGGATCCACGAGCAGTACTTC; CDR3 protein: CASSSLTGGIHEQYF